The 2 T cell receptor beta chains given below trace back to one sample, sequenced in a study of T cells in Graves' hyperthyroidism and ophthalmopathy. The investigators amplified TCR beta CDR3 regions from RNA transcripts. In the first-round RT-PCR of the TCR CDR3, the HTBI primer set was used. TCRdb reprocessed the multiplex PCR reads via MiXCR and lists one record per CDR3 protein. The sample shows hundreds of thousands of distinct CDR3 sequences, just over 45% of them seen only once. Sequenced input: peripheral blood or thyroid tissue (not recorded which). The receptor source for this set is a woman aged 18-29 years with Graves' hyperthyroidism.

This rearrangement joins TRBV2 to TRBJ2-5; the match to TRBD2 covers 11 bases. The CDR3 is 14 residues long. Losses at the gene ends were 6 bases for V and 3 bases for J; bases not matched to a gene: 3. Germline V CDR1 and CDR2: SNHLY, FYNNEI. CDR3 protein: CASRQLAGEETQYF. The CDR3 coding sequence is TGTGCCAGCAGACAACTAGCGGGAGAAGAGACCCAGTACTTC.

This clonotype was seen more than once but under ten times. The V and J genes are TRBV5-8 and TRBJ2-7; D not certain. V was trimmed by 1 base and J by 2 bases, leaving 7 bases between them. Germline V gene sequence: CDR1 SGHTS, CDR2 YDEGEE. The CDR3 extends over 13 amino acids. DNA of the CDR3: TGTGCCAGCAGCTTGAACGGGCCCTACGAGCAGTACTTC. Encoded protein: CASSLNGPYEQYF.